Shown below are 4 T cell receptor beta chains from a single sample sequenced in a study of shared clonotypes between healthy human individuals. Terminally differentiated effector memory CD45RA+ cells were excluded from the naive CD8 cells, which were CD45RO-negative and positively selected for CCR7. Assay: immunoSEQ multiplex PCR; the TCRdb copy retains only in-frame clones and omits some. The data show under 850,000 clones, about 91% seen once. The sample was naive CD8+ T cells sorted from blood. The receptor source for this set is a young man in good health.

The CDR3: CASSSSLQGAVDYGYTF. In DNA, the CDR3 is TGTGCCAGCAGCTCGAGTCTTCAGGGGGCCGTGGACTATGGCTACACCTTC. J is TRBJ1-2 and V is TRBV7-8; TRBD1 aligns across 8 bases. The germline V gene has CDR1 SGHVS and CDR2 FQNEAQ. There are 17 residues in the CDR3. V gave up 4 bases and J gave up 3 bases; unmatched junction bases: 13.

The chain couples TRBV4-1 to TRBJ2-2; D is uncertain. CDR3 length: 15 amino acids. Germline CDR1 reads MGHRA; CDR2 reads YSYEKL. The V and J ends lost 5 bases and 0 bases respectively, with 10 bases between them. The CDR3 DNA is TGCGCCAGCAGCAGGCTGCAGGCGAACACCGGGGAGCTGTTTTTT. This sequence encodes CASSRLQANTGELFF.

V usage is TRBV4-2 and J usage is TRBJ2-7; 7 bases align to TRBD1. CDR1 is LGHNA, CDR2 YNFKEQ, per germline. Trimming took 5 bases from V and 2 from J; bases not matched to a gene: 12. This CDR3 region has 16 residues. CDR3 in amino acids: CASSGFLGTETYEQYF. The DNA of the CDR3 is TGTGCCAGCAGCGGGTTTTTGGGGACAGAGACCTACGAGCAGTACTTC.

The chain combines TRBV7-6 with TRBJ2-7; 12 nucleotides align to TRBD2. The CDR3 has 17 amino acids. The germline V gene encodes CDR1 SGHVS and CDR2 FNYEAQ. V gave up 5 bases and J gave up 4 bases; unmatched junction bases: 12. CDR3 coding DNA: TGTGCCAGCAGCGGCGGACTAGCGGGGAGGGAGGATTACGAGCAGTACTTC. Protein product: CASSGGLAGREDYEQYF.